Listed here are 32 T cell receptor beta chains from one sample, sequenced in a study of Ad26.COV2.S vaccination and SARS-CoV-2 variants. Clones were read by immunoSEQ multiplex PCR, and TCRdb kept only the in-frame ones, dropping some. The data show around 250,000 clones, 70% to 90% seen once. Treatment meaning: roughly 19 received Ad26.COV2.S at low or high dose, single or two shots; roughly 5 received placebo; per-sample allocation not given. Day 63 after the first injection of vaccine or placebo was the sampling time. Material: peripheral blood, obtained in a trial of Ad26.COV2.S vaccine versus placebo. These receptors originate from a person aged 18 to 59 who received the Ad26.COV2.S COVID-19 vaccine or a placebo.

V and J are TRBV9 and TRBJ2-2, with 9 bases that match TRBD1. This CDR3 comprises 14 residues. Germline V gives CDR1 SGDLS, CDR2 YYNGEE. Unmatched junction bases numbered 5, after V lost 4 bases and J lost 7 bases. The CDR3 loop reads CASSYWDRVGELFF. DNA of the CDR3: TGTGCCAGCAGCTACTGGGACAGGGTCGGGGAGCTGTTTTTT.

The V call is TRBV4-3, the J call TRBJ2-5; 9 bases line up with TRBD2. Per germline, CDR1 LGHNA and CDR2 YSLEER. This CDR3 spans 16 amino acids. The V and J ends lost 0 bases and 5 bases, in that order; junction bases with no gene match: 7. The DNA for the CDR3 is TGCGCCAGCAGCCAAGATGTTAGCGGGAGTGGCGAGACCCAGTACTTC. Protein product: CASSQDVSGSGETQYF.

The chain recombines TRBV7-2 with TRBJ2-1; D remains unclear. V was clipped by 0 bases and J by 15 bases, with 15 bases between them. The length of the CDR3 is 13 residues. Germline V CDR1 and CDR2: SGHTA, FQGNSA. The CDR3: CASSLAAGVAWFF. As DNA, the CDR3 is TGTGCCAGCAGCTTAGCGGCTGGGGTTGCATGGTTCTTC.

The chain uses TRBV5-6 and TRBJ2-2; TRBD2 matches at 12 bases. V was clipped by 4 bases and J by 4 bases; unmatched bases: 14. Germline V gene data show CDR1 as SGHDT and CDR2 as YYEEEE. The CDR3 length is 19 residues. The CDR3 coding sequence is TGTGCCAGCAGCCGGGGACGGCTAGCGGGGGGGCCCTTCACCGGGGAGCTGTTTTTT. Encoded protein: CASSRGRLAGGPFTGELFF.

This chain connects TRBV7-9 to TRBJ2-2, with TRBD2 matching 10 bases. Germline V gene lookup returns CDR1 SEHNR and CDR2 FQNEAQ (reference sequence). The V segment lost 6 bases and the J segment 5 bases; nucleotides outside the gene matches: 12. The CDR3 consists of 17 residues. CDR3 in amino acids: CASRKAPSGSRTGELFF. The CDR3 bases are TGTGCCAGCAGAAAAGCCCCTAGCGGGAGTAGAACCGGGGAGCTGTTTTTT.

V is TRBV6-5 and J is TRBJ2-5; D might be TRBD1 (5 bases). V was clipped by 6 bases and J by 5 bases, with 19 bases between them. This CDR3 region has 15 residues. Germline CDR1 reads MNHEY; CDR2 reads SVGAGI. The CDR3 DNA follows: TGTGCCAGCAGGCGAATCTCAGGGATTTTCGAGACCCAGTACTTC. Protein product: CASRRISGIFETQYF.

On this clone itself: Other DNA variants within this sample encode the same CDR3. V usage is TRBV11-2 and J usage is TRBJ2-3; D is uncertain. V dropped 3 bases and J dropped 2 bases, with 6 bases sitting between them. Germline V gene lookup returns CDR1 SGHAT and CDR2 FQNNGV. This CDR3 is built from 13 residues. CDR3 in amino acids: CASSLGPTDTQYF. The CDR3 region has the DNA TGTGCCAGCAGCTTGGGCCCCACAGATACGCAGTATTTT.

The rearrangement uses TRBV4-3 and TRBJ2-3; weak D call: TRBD2 (5 bases). The CDR3 runs 15 residues. Germline CDR1 reads LGHNA; CDR2 reads YSLEER. V lost 1 base to trimming and J lost 1 base, with 9 bases between them. The CDR3 loop is CASSQAVRGTDTQYF. The CDR3 region has the DNA TGCGCCAGCAGCCAAGCGGTGAGGGGCACAGATACGCAGTATTTT.

This chain connects TRBV19 to TRBJ1-5; the D is unclear. The CDR3 totals 14 residues. V was shortened by 2 bases and J by 3 bases, with 8 bases between the two germline ends. Germline-derived CDR1 and CDR2 are LNHDA and SQIVND (reference sequence). The CDR3 sequence: CASSILSSNQPQHF. DNA for the CDR3: TGTGCCAGTAGTATACTCTCCTCCAATCAGCCCCAGCATTTT.

The chain links TRBV4-1 to TRBJ2-5, with unresolved D. Germline lookup yields CDR1 MGHRA and CDR2 YSYEKL. The V gene lost 3 bases and the J gene lost 1 base, with 6 bases spanning the gap. CDR3 size: 13 residues. The CDR3, as DNA: TGCGCCAGCAGCCAGGGAATCCAAGAGACCCAGTACTTC. This encodes CASSQGIQETQYF.

The rearrangement joins TRBV10-1 to TRBJ1-4, with D unresolved. The CDR3 runs 11 residues. CDR1 and CDR2 from the germline V gene are WNHNN and SYGVQD (reference sequence). CDR3 DNA sequence: TGCGCTCGCGTCGCCGATGAAAAACTGTTTTTT. Its translation is CARVADEKLFF.

This clone was picked up one time. The V gene is TRBV25-1, the J gene TRBJ2-1; maybe TRBD2 (6 bases). The CDR3 extends over 14 amino acids. Germline CDR1 reads MGHDK; CDR2 reads SYGVNS. Trimming left V 1 base short and J 13 bases short, with 17 bases between. The CDR3 nucleotides read TGTGCCAGCAGTGAATTGAGTAGCGGCCAAGGTCAGTTCTTC. Its translation: CASSELSSGQGQFF.

The V gene is TRBV20-1, the J gene TRBJ2-3; no definite D call. CDR3 length equals 11 residues. The ends were cut back, 0 bases at V and 4 bases at J, with 2 bases in the middle. CDR1 is DFQATT, CDR2 SNEGSKA, per germline (reference sequence). CDR3 in amino acids: CSAREADTQYF. In DNA, the CDR3 is TGCAGTGCTAGAGAGGCAGATACGCAGTATTTT.

Comment on this clone: The junction does not match germline at one end; this may be a read error. The CDR3 nucleotides are TGTGCCAGCTCCTTACAGGGGAACTCTGGCTACACCTTC. As protein: CASSLQGNSGYTF. J is TRBJ1-2 and V is TRBV18, with TRBD1 matching 7 bases. CDR3 length: 13 residues. CDR1 and CDR2 (germline): KGHSH, LQKENI. Looking up the rest from reference TRBV18 and TRBJ1-2 gives the full variable domain: NAGVMQNPRHLVRRRGQEARLRCSPMKGHSHVYWYRQLPEEGLKFMVYLQKENIIDESGMPKERFSAEFPKEGPSILRIQQVVRGDSAAYFCASSLQGNSGYTFGSGTRLTVV.

V and J are TRBV28 and TRBJ1-1; possible D gene TRBD1, 6 bases. Trimming removed 7 bases from V and 4 bases from J, with 22 bases in between. Looked up from germline, CDR1 is MDHEN and CDR2 is SYDVKM. The CDR3 length is 16 residues. The CDR3 loop reads CASTPTGRGRVTEAFF. The CDR3 coding sequence is TGTGCCAGCACCCCGACGGGGCGGGGGCGGGTCACTGAAGCTTTCTTT.

The chain links TRBV7-2 to TRBJ2-3; D unclear. The CDR3 has 14 residues. Germline lookup yields CDR1 SGHTA and CDR2 FQGNSA. The V end lost 6 bases, the J end lost 2 bases, and 12 bases lay between the germline ends. As DNA, the CDR3 is TGTGCCAGCAGACCCGGACGGTACACAGATACGCAGTATTTT. Translated: CASRPGRYTDTQYF.

The rearrangement uses TRBV7-2 and TRBJ1-4; possibly TRBD1 for D (5 bases). CDR3 length equals 15 residues. Germline V gives CDR1 SGHTA, CDR2 FQGNSA. V lost 0 bases to trimming and J lost 3 bases, with 8 bases between them. CDR3 nucleotide sequence: TGTGCCAGCAGCTTAGCAGGGGAGGCTAATGAAAAACTGTTTTTT. Its protein is CASSLAGEANEKLFF.

This clone was seen only once. The V gene is TRBV19, the J gene TRBJ2-2; D not resolved. Germline lookup yields CDR1 LNHDA and CDR2 SQIVND (reference sequence). Trimming left V 6 bases short and J 7 bases short, with 6 bases between. The CDR3 contains 11 residues. The CDR3 nucleotides are TGTGCCAGTAGATCGGTCGGGGAGCTGTTTTTT. Protein: CASRSVGELFF.

This chain connects TRBV14 to TRBJ2-3; D gene unclear. V shed 4 bases and J shed 5 bases, with 19 bases lying between them. This CDR3 has 16 residues. In germline, CDR1 is SGHDN, CDR2 FVKESK. CDR3 bases: TGTGCCAGCAGCCCTGCCAGGCTAACCCCCGGAGATACGCAGTATTTT. Translation: CASSPARLTPGDTQYF.

The rearrangement links TRBV6-5 to TRBJ2-1; D ambiguous. V lost 3 bases and J lost 8, with 17 bases in between. CDR3 length equals 15 residues. In germline, CDR1 is MNHEY, CDR2 SVGAGI. The CDR3 sequence is CASSYQKSVRYEQFF. The CDR3 DNA sequence: TGTGCCAGCAGTTATCAAAAATCGGTGAGGTATGAGCAGTTCTTC.

The J gene is TRBJ1-3, the V gene TRBV30; D possibly corresponds to TRBD1 (6 bases). The CDR3 consists of 13 residues. V was shortened by 7 bases and J by 0 bases, with 10 bases between the two germline ends. Per germline, CDR1 GTSNPN and CDR2 SVGIG (reference sequence). The CDR3 DNA reads as TGTGCCTCCCAGGGGAGCTCTGGAAACACCATATATTTT. Residues: CASQGSSGNTIYF. The variable domain in full, completed from reference TRBV30 and TRBJ1-3, reads SQTIHQWPATLVQPVGSPLSLECTVEGTSNPNLYWYRQAAGRGLQLLFYSVGIGQISSEVPQNLSASRPQDRQFILSSKKLLLSDSGFYLCASQGSSGNTIYFGEGSWLTVV.

This sequence joins TRBV7-9 and TRBJ2-3; D is unclear. The germline V gene encodes CDR1 SEHNR and CDR2 FQNEAQ (reference sequence). Trimming took off 8 bases at V and 4 bases at J, with 16 bases between the two ends. The CDR3 runs 14 residues. Here the CDR3 reads CASARPSGADTQYF. Written as DNA, the CDR3 is TGTGCCAGCGCTCGGCCAAGTGGCGCAGATACGCAGTATTTT.

The rearrangement joins TRBV5-7 to TRBJ1-6; D is uncertain. TRBV5-7 is treated as an ORF (open reading frame) with a function not yet certain. CDR3 size: 16 residues. Trimming stripped 0 bases from V and 7 bases from J, with 14 bases between. The CDR3: CASSLVDKLVNSPLHF. DNA for the CDR3: TGTGCCAGCAGCTTGGTAGACAAGCTGGTGAATTCACCCCTCCACTTT.

This clone has just a few counts. The rearrangement joins TRBV7-9 to TRBJ2-7; D unresolved. This CDR3 has 15 residues. Trimming removed 1 base at V and 5 bases at J, with 15 bases between. Germline V gene data show CDR1 as SEHNR and CDR2 as FQNEAQ (reference sequence). Written as DNA, the CDR3 is TGTGCCAGCAGCTTAGGGAGCTGGGTAACGGACGAGCAGTACGTC. It codes for CASSLGSWVTDEQYV.

V is TRBV4-1 and J is TRBJ1-5; D is uncertain. V was trimmed by 0 bases and J by 6 bases, leaving 6 bases between them. The germline V gene encodes CDR1 MGHRA and CDR2 YSYEKL. The CDR3 is 13 residues long. The CDR3 loop is CASSQENGQPQHF. CDR3 bases: TGCGCCAGCAGCCAAGAGAACGGTCAGCCCCAGCATTTT.

In DNA, the CDR3 is TGTGCCAGCAGCACAGCGGGGGTTTCCTACGAGCAGTACTTC. It translates to CASSTAGVSYEQYF. V is TRBV7-2 and J is TRBJ2-7; 8 bases are a match to TRBD2. Per germline, CDR1 SGHTA and CDR2 FQGNSA. This CDR3 spans 14 amino acids. V lost 5 bases, J lost 1 base, and 4 bases stayed unmatched.

The chain joins TRBV19 to TRBJ2-1; TRBD2 matches at 12 bases. This CDR3 is 19 amino acids long. Losses at the gene ends were 1 base for V and 0 bases for J; bases not matched to a gene: 7. Germline V CDR1 and CDR2: LNHDA, SQIVND (reference sequence). The CDR3 nucleotides read TGTGCCAGTAGTATAGTGACTAGCGGGGGCCCACTCTCCTACAATGAGCAGTTCTTC. Translation: CASSIVTSGGPLSYNEQFF.

This rearrangement joins TRBV15 to TRBJ1-2; TRBD1 agrees at 11 bases. V was pared by 3 bases and J by 3 bases, with 6 bases of the junction left unmatched. Germline CDR1 reads LNHNV; CDR2 reads YYDKDF (reference sequence). This CDR3 comprises 16 residues. CDR3 sequence: CATSSPGQGGDYGYTF. Here the CDR3 DNA reads TGTGCCACCAGCAGCCCGGGACAGGGGGGGGACTATGGCTACACCTTC.

This chain uses TRBV7-2 with TRBJ2-1, with 7 bases matching TRBD2. V gave up 3 bases and J gave up 7 bases; unmatched junction bases: 9. The V gene's germline CDR1 is SGHTA and CDR2 FQGNSA. The CDR3 has 15 residues. This chain's CDR3 is CASSFTGTTNNEQFF. The DNA of the CDR3 is TGTGCCAGCAGCTTTACCGGGACTACAAATAATGAGCAGTTCTTC.

This chain links TRBV5-1 with TRBJ2-3; the D gene is possibly TRBD2 (6 bases). V lost 1 base and J lost 6, with 15 bases in between. The CDR3 spans 15 residues. The germline V gene encodes CDR1 SGHRS and CDR2 YFSETQ. CDR3 region: CASSLRGLPPDTQYF. CDR3 nucleotide sequence: TGCGCCAGCAGCTTGCGGGGACTGCCTCCGGATACGCAGTATTTT. Combining the CDR3 with reference TRBV5-1 and TRBJ2-3 gives the whole variable domain KAGVTQTPRYLIKTRGQQVTLSCSPISGHRSVSWYQQTPGQGLQFLFEYFSETQRNKGNFPGRFSGRQFSNSRSEMNVSTLELGDSALYLCASSLRGLPPDTQYFGPGTRLTVL.

This clone appeared once. This rearrangement joins TRBV5-4 to TRBJ1-2; D remains ambiguous. This CDR3 has 14 residues. The ends were cut back, 3 bases at V and 3 bases at J, with 12 bases in the middle. Germline CDR1 and CDR2: SGHNT and YYREEE (reference sequence). In nucleotides, the CDR3 is TGTGCCAGCAGCTCCTCCGTGTTAGACTATGGCTACACCTTC. The encoded protein is CASSSSVLDYGYTF.

Written as DNA, the CDR3 is TGTGCCAGCAACTACTTCAGAGCCCCCGGAGGGGAGACCCAGTACTTC. Encoded protein: CASNYFRAPGGETQYF. The genes are TRBV5-5 and TRBJ2-5; the D gene is possibly TRBD2 (6 bases). CDR1 and CDR2 (germline): SGHKS, YYEKEE (reference sequence). V lost 6 bases and J lost 5, with 23 bases in between. The CDR3 contains 16 residues. The variable domain in full, completed from reference TRBV5-5 and TRBJ2-5, reads DAGVTQSPTHLIKTRGQQVTLRCSPISGHKSVSWYQQVLGQGPQFIFQYYEKEERGRGNFPDRFSARQFPNYSSELNVNALLLGDSALYLCASNYFRAPGGETQYFGPGTRLLVL.